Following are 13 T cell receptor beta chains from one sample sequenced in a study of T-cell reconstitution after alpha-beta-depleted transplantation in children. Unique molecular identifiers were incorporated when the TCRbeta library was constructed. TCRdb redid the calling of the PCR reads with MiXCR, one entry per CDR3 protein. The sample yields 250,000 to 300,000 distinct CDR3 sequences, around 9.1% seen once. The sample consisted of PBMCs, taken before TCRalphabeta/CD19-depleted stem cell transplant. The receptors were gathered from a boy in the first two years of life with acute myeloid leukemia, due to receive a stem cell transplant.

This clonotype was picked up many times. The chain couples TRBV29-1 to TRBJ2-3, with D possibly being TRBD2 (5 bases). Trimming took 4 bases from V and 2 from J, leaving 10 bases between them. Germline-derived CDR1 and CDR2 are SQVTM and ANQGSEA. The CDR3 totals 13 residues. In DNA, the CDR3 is TGCAGCGTTGGGAGCGGTTACACAGATACGCAGTATTTT. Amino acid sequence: CSVGSGYTDTQYF.

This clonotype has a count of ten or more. CDR3 residues: CASSQWGAGELFF. DNA for the CDR3: TGTGCCAGCAGCCAATGGGGGGCCGGGGAGCTGTTTTTT. J is TRBJ2-2 and V is TRBV3-1, with D possibly matching TRBD2 (6 bases). V gave up 2 bases and J gave up 6 bases, with 7 bases separating them. CDR3 size: 13 residues. The germline V gene has CDR1 LGHDT and CDR2 YNNKEL (reference sequence).

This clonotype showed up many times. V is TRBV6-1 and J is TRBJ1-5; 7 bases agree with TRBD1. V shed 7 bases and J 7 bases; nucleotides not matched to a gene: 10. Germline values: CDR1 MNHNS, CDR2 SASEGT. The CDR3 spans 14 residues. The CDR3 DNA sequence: TGTGCCAGCACCTCTACAGGGGTGGAACAGCCCCAGCATTTT. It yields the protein CASTSTGVEQPQHF.

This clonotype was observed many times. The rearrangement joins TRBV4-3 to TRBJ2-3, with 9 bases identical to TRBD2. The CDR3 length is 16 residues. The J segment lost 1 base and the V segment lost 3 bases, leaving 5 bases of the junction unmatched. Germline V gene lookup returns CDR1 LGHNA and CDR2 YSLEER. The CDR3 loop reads CASSQIAGVGTDTQYF. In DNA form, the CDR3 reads TGCGCCAGCAGCCAGATAGCGGGAGTGGGCACAGATACGCAGTATTTT.

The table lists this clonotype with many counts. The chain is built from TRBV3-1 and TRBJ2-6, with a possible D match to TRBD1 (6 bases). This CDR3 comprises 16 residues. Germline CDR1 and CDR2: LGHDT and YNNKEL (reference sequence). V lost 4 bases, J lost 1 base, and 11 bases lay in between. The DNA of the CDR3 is TGTGCCAGCAGCCCTAACAGGGATTCTGGGGCCAACGTCCTGACTTTC. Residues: CASSPNRDSGANVLTF.

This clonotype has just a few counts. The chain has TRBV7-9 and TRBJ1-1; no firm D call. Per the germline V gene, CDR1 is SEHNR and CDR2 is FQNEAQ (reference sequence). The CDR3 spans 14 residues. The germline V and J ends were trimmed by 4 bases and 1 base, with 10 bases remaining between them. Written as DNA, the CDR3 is TGTGCCAGCAGCTCGAGACACGAGAACACTGAAGCTTTCTTT. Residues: CASSSRHENTEAFF.

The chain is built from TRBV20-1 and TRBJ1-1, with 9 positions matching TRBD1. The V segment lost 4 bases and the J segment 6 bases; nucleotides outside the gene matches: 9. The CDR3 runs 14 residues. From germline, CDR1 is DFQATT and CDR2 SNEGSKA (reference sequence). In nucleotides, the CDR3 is TGCAGTGCTAAGAGCCACACAGGGGGCCCTGAAGCTTTCTTT. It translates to CSAKSHTGGPEAFF.

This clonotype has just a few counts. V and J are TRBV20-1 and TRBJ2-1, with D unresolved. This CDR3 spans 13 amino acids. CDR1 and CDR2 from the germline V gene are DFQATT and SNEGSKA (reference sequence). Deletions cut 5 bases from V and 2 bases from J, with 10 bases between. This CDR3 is CSAPNPTYNEQFF. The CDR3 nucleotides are TGCAGTGCTCCTAACCCTACCTACAATGAGCAGTTCTTC.

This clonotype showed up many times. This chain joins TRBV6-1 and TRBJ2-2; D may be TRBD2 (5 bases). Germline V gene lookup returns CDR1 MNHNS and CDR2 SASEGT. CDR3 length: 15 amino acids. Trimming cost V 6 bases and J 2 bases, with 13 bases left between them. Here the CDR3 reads CASSRTSINTGELFF. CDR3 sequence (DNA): TGTGCCAGCAGCCGGACTTCGATAAACACCGGGGAGCTGTTTTTT.

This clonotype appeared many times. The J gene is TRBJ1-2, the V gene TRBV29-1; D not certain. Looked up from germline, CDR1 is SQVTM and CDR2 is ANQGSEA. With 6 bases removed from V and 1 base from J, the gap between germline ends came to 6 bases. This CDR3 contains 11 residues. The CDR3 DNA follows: TGCAGCGTCAACCTTAACTATGGCTACACCTTC. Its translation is CSVNLNYGYTF.

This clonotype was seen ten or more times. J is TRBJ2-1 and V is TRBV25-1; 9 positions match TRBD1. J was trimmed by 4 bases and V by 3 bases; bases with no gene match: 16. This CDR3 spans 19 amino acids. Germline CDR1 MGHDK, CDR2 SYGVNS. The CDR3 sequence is CASSEVPGQGIFGYNEQFF. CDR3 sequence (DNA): TGTGCCAGCAGTGAGGTCCCGGGACAGGGAATTTTCGGGTACAATGAGCAGTTCTTC.

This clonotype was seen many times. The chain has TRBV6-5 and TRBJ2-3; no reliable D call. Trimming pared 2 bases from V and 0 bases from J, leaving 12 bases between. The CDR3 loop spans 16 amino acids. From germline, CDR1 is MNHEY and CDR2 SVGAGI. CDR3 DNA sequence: TGTGCCAGCAGTTACCCGCCGGCTCCAAGCACAGATACGCAGTATTTT. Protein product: CASSYPPAPSTDTQYF.

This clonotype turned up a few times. The CDR3 DNA reads TGCAGTGCTAGGGGAGTTCGGTGGGGGAATCAGCCCCAGCATTTT. This sequence encodes CSARGVRWGNQPQHF. The chain has TRBV20-1 and TRBJ1-5, with a possible D match to TRBD1 (5 bases). The V and J ends lost 3 bases and 4 bases respectively, with 16 bases between them. Germline V gene data show CDR1 as DFQATT and CDR2 as SNEGSKA (reference sequence). CDR3 length: 15 residues.